A single sample is the source of the 23 T cell receptor beta chains below, sequenced in a study of blood T cells in healthy people across ages. Through a sample-barcoded 5' primer and a J-beta primer mix, a second PCR was run for roughly 6 to 12 cycles. Via MiXCR, TCRdb re-called the 5' RACE reads, giving one row per CDR3 protein. The sample holds around 600,000 distinct CDR3 sequences, around 48% seen once. Material for sequencing was blood. These receptors all stem from a man older than 75 in good health.

This clonotype was seen a handful of times. The chain couples TRBV11-2 to TRBJ2-2, with D hard to call. V dropped 8 bases and J dropped 1 base, with 14 bases sitting between them. Germline CDR1 SGHAT, CDR2 FQNNGV. This CDR3 contains 15 residues. The DNA of the CDR3 is TGTGCCAGCGGAAAGACGGACCTGAACACCGGGGAGCTGTTTTTT. It translates to CASGKTDLNTGELFF.

This chain connects TRBV7-2 to TRBJ2-1, with 10 nucleotides matching TRBD2. The trim removed 3 bases at V and 8 bases at J, leaving 13 bases unmatched. Germline V gene sequence: CDR1 SGHTA, CDR2 FQGNSA. CDR3 size: 17 residues. This chain's CDR3 is CASSFDLLAGYNDEQFF. In DNA form, the CDR3 reads TGTGCCAGCAGCTTCGACTTACTAGCGGGATATAACGATGAGCAGTTCTTC. The full variable domain, in which reference TRBV7-2 and TRBJ2-1 provide the parts outside the CDR3, is GAGVSQSPSNKVTEKGKDVELRCDPISGHTALYWYRQSLGQGLEFLIYFQGNSAPDKSGLPSDRFSAERTGGSVSTLTIQRTQQEDSAVYLCASSFDLLAGYNDEQFFGPGTRLTVL.

V usage is TRBV6-2 or TRBV6-3 and J usage is TRBJ2-5; D is possibly TRBD2 (5 bases). Germline CDR1 MNHEY, CDR2 SVGEGT. The germline V and J ends were trimmed by 5 bases and 5 bases, with 9 bases remaining between them. There are 12 residues in the CDR3. The CDR3 bases are TGTGCCAGCAGTGCCCCGGGGGAGACCCAGTACTTC. It specifies CASSAPGETQYF.

V is TRBV27 and J is TRBJ2-6, with D possibly being TRBD2 (5 bases). Looked up from germline, CDR1 is MNHEY and CDR2 is SMNVEV (reference sequence). Between the trimmed V and J ends, which lost 5 bases and 4 bases, there was a span of 18 bases. The CDR3 is made up of 17 amino acids. The CDR3 protein is CASSPRTGNWGANVLTF. In DNA, the CDR3 is TGTGCCAGCAGTCCCCGGACGGGGAATTGGGGGGCCAACGTCCTGACTTTC. Complete variable domain (other parts from reference TRBV27 and TRBJ2-6): EAQVTQNPRYLITVTGKKLTVTCSQNMNHEYMSWYRQDPGLGLRQIYYSMNVEVTDKGDVPEGYKVSRKEKRNFPLILESPSPNQTSLYFCASSPRTGNWGANVLTFGAGSRLTVL.

Remarks on this clonotype: Relative to the germline gene, one junction end is altered; a read error may explain this. This chain links TRBV9 with TRBJ2-1; 11 bases align to TRBD2. The CDR3 runs to 18 residues. CDR1 and CDR2 (germline): SGDLS, YYNGEE. In DNA form, the CDR3 reads TGTGCCAGCAGCGTAGCGTGGGGGGGACTAGCGGCGGGAAATGAGCGGTTCTTC. This sequence encodes CASSVAWGGLAAGNERFF. Complete variable domain (other parts from reference TRBV9 and TRBJ2-1): DSGVTQTPKHLITATGQRVTLRCSPRSGDLSVYWYQQSLDQGLQFLIQYYNGEERAKGNILERFSAQQFPDLHSELNLSSLELGDSALYFCASSVAWGGLAAGNERFFGPGTRLTVL.

This clonotype occurred a few times. V is TRBV7-9 and J is TRBJ2-7, with D perhaps TRBD2 (6 bases). This CDR3 contains 15 residues. CDR1 SEHNR and CDR2 FQNEAQ come from the germline V gene (reference sequence). V was clipped by 5 bases and J by 4 bases, with 18 bases between them. The DNA of the CDR3 is TGTGCCAGCAGCCTCGGTGGAGGAGGGAGTTACGAGCAGTACTTC. Translating gives CASSLGGGGSYEQYF.

This sequence joins TRBV6-4 and TRBJ2-1, with 9 bases aligning to TRBD2. This CDR3 has 15 amino acids. Germline CDR1 and CDR2: MRHNA and SNTAGT. Trimming cost V 6 bases and J 6 bases; bases outside gene matches: 9. The CDR3, as DNA: TGTGCCAGCAGCGCCTGGCGGGAGGGTGTCAATGAGCAGTTCTTC. Protein product: CASSAWREGVNEQFF.

This clonotype came up once. The rearrangement uses TRBV6-4 and TRBJ2-1; TRBD2 matches 13 bases. Germline CDR1 reads MRHNA; CDR2 reads SNTAGT. CDR3 length: 17 amino acids. Trimming at V came to 3 bases and at J to 8 bases, leaving 10 bases not matched to a gene. Here the CDR3 reads CASSDGTSGDPSHEQFF. CDR3 nucleotide sequence: TGTGCCAGCAGTGATGGGACTAGCGGGGACCCTTCGCATGAGCAGTTCTTC.

The chain recombines TRBV29-1 with TRBJ2-4; the D gene is possibly TRBD2 (5 bases). TRBJ2-7 explains the end of the DNA better; the J call may be wrong. The CDR3 is 13 residues long. Germline loops: CDR1 SQVTM, CDR2 ANQGSEA. As DNA, the CDR3 is TGCAGCGCCCGGAGAGGGATCAACTGCGAGCAGTACTTC. Translating it yields CSARRGINCEQYF.

This clonotype was detected a few times. This sequence joins TRBV28 and TRBJ1-6; D is undetermined. CDR1 is MDHEN, CDR2 SYDVKM, per germline. CDR3 size: 16 residues. V was pared by 6 bases and J by 7 bases, with 19 bases between. The CDR3 sequence: CASSPGGGLGNSPLHF. As DNA, the CDR3 is TGTGCCAGCAGCCCCGGAGGAGGTCTGGGGAATTCACCCCTCCACTTT.

The sample holds a few counts of this clonotype. The chain recombines TRBV4-3 with TRBJ2-7, with D unresolved. Germline V CDR1 and CDR2: LGHNA, YSLEER. The ends were cut back, 0 bases at V and 2 bases at J, with 14 bases in the middle. CDR3 length equals 16 residues. CDR3 loop: CASSQDRASEPYEQYF. CDR3 DNA sequence: TGCGCCAGCAGCCAAGACCGGGCCTCGGAGCCCTACGAGCAGTACTTC.

This clonotype was seen only a few times. The J gene is TRBJ1-2, the V gene TRBV7-2; 7 bases align to TRBD1. The germline CDR1 and CDR2 sequences are SGHTA and FQGNSA. The CDR3 covers 15 residues. V shed 6 bases, J shed 8 bases, and the junction held 15 bases outside the gene matches. This CDR3 is CASRKEGANYGGYTF. DNA for the CDR3: TGTGCCAGCAGAAAGGAGGGGGCCAACTATGGGGGCTACACCTTC.

The CDR3 reads CSAIGTGGLGKPQHF. The CDR3 bases are TGCAGTGCGATTGGGACAGGGGGCCTCGGAAAGCCCCAGCATTTT. The chain has TRBV20-1 and TRBJ1-5; 12 nucleotides line up with TRBD1. CDR3 length: 15 residues. V lost 6 bases, J lost 8 bases, and 11 bases stayed unmatched. The V gene's germline CDR1 is DFQATT and CDR2 SNEGSKA (reference sequence).

The chain carries TRBV7-2 and TRBJ2-1; D possibly uses TRBD1 or TRBD2 (6 bases each). Trimming left V 5 bases short and J 8 bases short, with 16 bases between. The CDR3 has 14 residues. Germline V gives CDR1 SGHTA, CDR2 FQGNSA. The CDR3 bases are TGTGCCAGCAGCCCCCAAAGGGGGGCACATGAGCAGTTCTTC. Amino acids: CASSPQRGAHEQFF. Full variable domain (outside the CDR3, taken from reference TRBV7-2 and TRBJ2-1): GAGVSQSPSNKVTEKGKDVELRCDPISGHTALYWYRQSLGQGLEFLIYFQGNSAPDKSGLPSDRFSAERTGGSVSTLTIQRTQQEDSAVYLCASSPQRGAHEQFFGPGTRLTVL.

This clonotype has only a few counts. This rearrangement joins TRBV3-1 to TRBJ2-1, with a weak D call TRBD2 (6 bases). Germline lookup yields CDR1 LGHDT and CDR2 YNNKEL (reference sequence). This CDR3 spans 14 amino acids. Trimming cost V 1 base and J 5 bases, with 9 bases left between them. CDR3 nucleotide sequence: TGTGCCAGCAGCCAAGTAGCGGTTGACAATGAGCAGTTCTTC. Translation gives CASSQVAVDNEQFF.

The CDR3 sequence is CASGADWEETQYF. The CDR3 nucleotides are TGTGCTAGTGGTGCGGACTGGGAAGAGACCCAGTACTTC. This chain connects TRBV12-5 to TRBJ2-5, with D possibly being TRBD2 (5 bases). Germline CDR1 and CDR2: LGHNT and FRNRAP. There are 13 residues in the CDR3. The ends were cut back, 5 bases at V and 3 bases at J, with 10 bases in the middle.

The chain uses TRBV4-1 and TRBJ2-5, with 7 bases aligning to TRBD2. Germline V lookup: CDR1 MGHRA, CDR2 YSYEKL. The CDR3 has 16 residues. J gave up 3 bases and V 1 base, and 8 bases lay outside the gene matches. In DNA, the CDR3 is TGCGCCAGCAGCCAAGTTCCCCCAGCGGGAAAAGAGACCCAGTACTTC. Protein product: CASSQVPPAGKETQYF.

With regard to this clonotype: It may be a read error: a sequence one base away is much more abundant. The CDR3 region has the DNA TGCAGTACTAGAGATACAGCGGGAGCAGACAATGAGCAGTTCTTC. Encoded protein: CSTRDTAGADNEQFF. J is TRBJ2-1 and V is TRBV20-1, with 8 bases aligning to TRBD2. The CDR3 contains 15 residues. CDR1 is DFQATT, CDR2 SNEGSKA, per germline (reference sequence).

There are a few counts of this clonotype. This rearrangement joins TRBV7-2 to TRBJ2-6, with 7 nucleotides matching TRBD1. The CDR3 is 17 residues long. Germline assignment: CDR1 SGHTA and CDR2 FQGNSA. Trimming removed 5 bases from V and 3 bases from J; junction bases left unmatched: 10. In DNA form, the CDR3 reads TGTGCCAGCAGCGCGTGGGACAGCCCTCTTGGGGCCAACGTCCTGACTTTC. Amino acids: CASSAWDSPLGANVLTF.

The rearrangement links TRBV27 to TRBJ1-1; 8 nucleotides agree with TRBD1. The CDR3 has 14 amino acids. V was pared by 2 bases and J by 10 bases, with 9 bases of the junction left unmatched. Germline loops: CDR1 MNHEY, CDR2 SMNVEV (reference sequence). DNA for the CDR3: TGTGCCAGCAGTTTAAGACAGGGGACGGGCGGAGCTTTCTTT. It specifies CASSLRQGTGGAFF.

This clonotype was observed many times. V is TRBV6-6 and J is TRBJ2-5; 7 bases are shared with TRBD2. CDR1 is MNHNY, CDR2 SVGAGI, per germline (reference sequence). The CDR3 covers 11 residues. J gave up 13 bases and V 0 bases, and 2 bases lay outside the gene matches. The CDR3 protein is CASSYSSGVYF. CDR3 DNA sequence: TGTGCCAGCAGTTACTCGAGCGGGGTGTACTTC.

The chain carries TRBV7-2 and TRBJ2-1; D is uncertain. Trimming shortened V by 3 bases and J by 2 bases, and 11 bases separated the two germline ends. This CDR3 contains 15 residues. The germline V gene encodes CDR1 SGHTA and CDR2 FQGNSA. CDR3 protein: CASSLVGRTYNEQFF. CDR3 coding DNA: TGTGCCAGCAGCTTGGTAGGGCGGACCTACAATGAGCAGTTCTTC.

The chain employs TRBV12-3 or TRBV12-4 and TRBJ1-6; D may be TRBD1 (5 bases). The CDR3 sequence is 16 residues long. With 3 bases removed from V and 0 bases from J, the gap between germline ends came to 9 bases. The CDR3 nucleotides read TGTGCCAGCAGTTTGGGGGTGAGCTCCTATAATTCACCCCTCCACTTT. Protein product: CASSLGVSSYNSPLHF.